The 6 T cell receptor beta chains in this list originate from one sample, sequenced in a study of T cell responses to AZD1222 COVID-19 vaccine. Clones were read by immunoSEQ multiplex PCR, and TCRdb kept only the in-frame ones, dropping some. The table has tens of thousands of clones, about three quarters seen once. The source was peripheral blood, collected 28 days after the second AZD1222 dose. The source of these receptors is an adult who received the AZD1222 COVID-19 vaccine.

The chain is built from TRBV28 and TRBJ2-5; D is unresolved. This CDR3 has 13 residues. Trimming removed 4 bases from V and 3 bases from J, with 9 bases in between. The germline CDR1 and CDR2 sequences are MDHEN and SYDVKM. In DNA form, the CDR3 reads TGTGCCAGCAGTTACCCGGGTGAAGAGACCCAGTACTTC. Its protein is CASSYPGEETQYF. Complete variable domain (other parts from reference TRBV28 and TRBJ2-5): DVKVTQSSRYLVKRTGEKVFLECVQDMDHENMFWYRQDPGLGLRLIYFSYDVKMKEKGDIPEGYSVSREKKERFSLILESASTNQTSMYLCASSYPGEETQYFGPGTRLLVL.

The chain combines TRBV6-5 with TRBJ2-1; 7 bases map to TRBD1. The CDR3 contains 14 residues. Germline loops: CDR1 MNHEY, CDR2 SVGAGI. V gave up 7 bases and J gave up 5 bases; unmatched junction bases: 8. CDR3 in amino acids: CASTGWDSNNEQFF. The DNA of the CDR3 is TGTGCCAGCACGGGGTGGGACAGCAACAATGAGCAGTTCTTC.

The chain carries TRBV7-9 and TRBJ1-1; possibly TRBD1 for D (6 bases). CDR1 and CDR2 from the germline V gene are SEHNR and FQNEAQ (reference sequence). The germline V and J ends were trimmed by 7 bases and 5 bases, with 17 bases remaining between them. This CDR3 spans 14 amino acids. This CDR3 reads CASTPQGQLTEAFF. The CDR3 region has the DNA TGTGCCAGCACCCCTCAGGGACAACTAACTGAAGCTTTCTTT.

J is TRBJ2-1 and V is TRBV9; D is perhaps TRBD2 (5 bases). The CDR3 contains 13 residues. Germline V gives CDR1 SGDLS, CDR2 YYNGEE. V dropped 0 bases and J dropped 6 bases, with 7 bases sitting between them. The chain's CDR3 is CASSVGGVNEQFF. DNA of the CDR3: TGTGCCAGCAGCGTAGGGGGAGTCAATGAGCAGTTCTTC.

The chain recombines TRBV7-3 with TRBJ2-1, with TRBD1 identical over 9 bases. This CDR3 has 15 amino acids. V lost 1 base and J lost 6; bases outside the gene matches: 4. Germline-derived CDR1 and CDR2 are SGHTA and FQGTGA. The CDR3 coding sequence is TGTGCCAGCAGCTTAATGGGACAGGGTATCAATGAGCAGTTCTTC. Translation: CASSLMGQGINEQFF.

This clone was counted between two and nine times. The V call is TRBV11-2, the J call TRBJ2-7, with 8 nucleotides matching TRBD2. CDR1 SGHAT and CDR2 FQNNGV come from the germline V gene. After removal of 2 bases from V and 5 bases from J, the junction contained 8 bases not matched to a gene. This CDR3 contains 15 residues. Written as DNA, the CDR3 is TGTGCCAGCAGCTTAACCGGCACGGGGGGGGACGAGCAGTACTTC. Encoded protein: CASSLTGTGGDEQYF.